This T cell receptor (beta chain) was recorded in a study of chemoradiotherapy in HPV16-positive cancers (dated 2022 in TCRdb). Context from the whole study: Using functional T-cell assays on cells from a couple of HPV16-positive patients, the researchers defined candidate HPV-specific T-cell clones and common TCR motifs. TCR repertoires from some 89 patients with HPV-related cancers were then used to track the candidate HPV-specific TCRs and motifs. Whether T-cell immunity against the HPV oncoproteins E6 and E7 changes during chemoradiotherapy and whether survival is affected by this immunity were examined in the study. What the research found in general, with its limitations: In HPV16-positive patients, expansion of HPV-responsive T cells during chemoradiotherapy was found to be associated with improved recurrence-free survival. The functional definition of HPV-specific T cells came from only a couple of HPV16-positive patients, and the survival association was reported for HPV16-positive patients. Expansion of candidate HPV-specific clones and E7-related TCR motifs was observed in the tumor microenvironment during treatment, whereas no such expansion was observed for non-HPV-specific T cells.

For this clone: No antigen is known for it. Base quality data are lacking; no much larger clone is found one base away.

Repertoires were sampled repeatedly over the course of chemoradiotherapy so that clonal expansion in the tumor microenvironment could be followed. V gives up 1 base and J gives up 7 bases, and the segment between their germline ends measures 1 base. Its CDR3 holds 10 amino acids, cysteine through phenylalanine. Just CDR3 DNA is preserved here, 30 bases in frame from base 1. The CDR1 and CDR2 encoded by the germline V gene (reference sequence) are SGHKS and YYEKEE. Receptor amplification or capture employed the immunoSEQ multiplex PCR assay. The clones in this table, taken by TCRdb from immuneACCESS, are in-frame only. Not every clone is retained; where verified, under half of the shortfall comes from an unresolved V gene, and the cause of the rest is unknown. The sample includes approximately 5,000 clones, with around 80% observed a single time. The ten largest clones take up less than 40% of the sample.

The TCR originated in a human donor with HPV-associated anogenital cancer. Sampling was done from a patient who underwent chemoradiotherapy. Recombination linked TRBV5-5 to TRBJ2-3, with no confident D gene call. This receptor has the CDR3 CASSLHTQYF. The DNA sequence is TGTGCCAGCAGCTTGCATACGCAGTATTTT.